The 20 T cell receptor beta chains below come from one sample, sequenced in a study of post-analysis software for immune sequencing data. Which antigens these TCRs recognize remains unknown. TCR beta cDNA libraries included unique molecular identifiers. In TCRdb, the PCR reads were re-called with MiXCR into one record per CDR3 protein. In the table there are more than 500,000 distinct CDR3 sequences, roughly 34% of which are singletons. Findings and limits, study-wide: Five TRBV segments were significantly more frequent in patients than in controls. TRBV5-6, TRBV5-1 and TRBV20-1 were among these segments.

Sequencing used blood. These receptors all come from a girl between 2 and 17 years old with multiple sclerosis.

This clonotype was seen more than once but under ten times. This sequence joins TRBV20-1 and TRBJ1-5, with 11 bases fitting TRBD1. The CDR3 has 15 residues. Germline loops: CDR1 DFQATT, CDR2 SNEGSKA (reference sequence). Germline trimming cut 4 bases from V and 4 bases from J; bases unmatched to any gene: 6. The CDR3 here is CSAKDRGLGNQPQHF. The CDR3 coding sequence is TGCAGTGCTAAGGACAGGGGGCTAGGGAATCAGCCCCAGCATTTT.

J is TRBJ2-5 and V is TRBV7-6; D not certain. This CDR3 has 12 residues. With 2 bases removed from V and 4 bases from J, the gap between germline ends came to 5 bases. CDR1 is SGHVS, CDR2 FNYEAQ, per germline. The DNA for the CDR3 is TGTGCCAGCAGCTTAATTCCAGAGACCCAGTACTTC. This encodes CASSLIPETQYF.

The chain couples TRBV3-1 to TRBJ2-7; D ambiguous. Between the trimmed V and J ends, which lost 0 bases and 0 bases, there was a span of 12 bases. Germline-derived CDR1 and CDR2 are LGHDT and YNNKEL (reference sequence). There are 16 residues in the CDR3. CDR3 sequence reads: CASSQDPVGNSYEQYF. Written as DNA, the CDR3 is TGTGCCAGCAGCCAAGATCCCGTCGGAAACTCCTACGAGCAGTACTTC.

This clonotype was seen a few times. This chain uses TRBV7-9 with TRBJ1-1; 7 nucleotides line up with TRBD1. Per the germline V gene, CDR1 is SEHNR and CDR2 is FQNEAQ (reference sequence). With V trimmed by 5 bases and J by 5 bases, 8 bases remained unmatched. This CDR3 comprises 14 residues. DNA of the CDR3: TGTGCCAGCAGCGCAAAGCTGGGACAGACTGAAGCTTTCTTT. It is translated as CASSAKLGQTEAFF.

In this sample, this clonotype turned up a few times. The chain recombines TRBV7-2 with TRBJ1-4, with 7 nucleotides matching TRBD1. Germline-derived CDR1 and CDR2 are SGHTA and FQGNSA. Germline trimming cut 5 bases from V and 4 bases from J; bases unmatched to any gene: 4. This CDR3 has 14 residues. CDR3 protein: CASSTRDSNEKLFF. In nucleotides, the CDR3 is TGTGCCAGCAGCACTCGGGACAGTAATGAAAAACTGTTTTTT.

The rearrangement uses TRBV2 and TRBJ1-2; no reliable D call. The CDR3 length is 15 residues. The V and J ends lost 5 bases and 12 bases respectively, with 25 bases between them. CDR1 and CDR2 from the germline V gene are SNHLY and FYNNEI. The CDR3 nucleotides read TGTGCCAGCAGTCCTACTGTCCCGAGAGGAGAGGGCCACACCTTC. It translates to CASSPTVPRGEGHTF.

V and J are TRBV20-1 and TRBJ2-7; 10 nucleotides agree with TRBD2. In germline, CDR1 is DFQATT, CDR2 SNEGSKA (reference sequence). The CDR3 runs 13 residues. J lost 4 bases, V lost 3 bases, and 3 bases had no gene match. CDR3 in DNA: TGCAGTGCTAGGAGCGGGGGGGTTTACGAGCAGTACTTC. Translation gives CSARSGGVYEQYF.

This clonotype was found a few times. The CDR3 coding sequence is TGTGCCAGCAGCTCCCAGACAGGGGGTTCCTACGAGCAGTACTTC. It yields the protein CASSSQTGGSYEQYF. This chain uses TRBV7-2 with TRBJ2-7, with 9 bases matching TRBD1. V was clipped by 4 bases and J by 1 base; unmatched bases: 5. The CDR3 covers 15 residues. Germline CDR1 SGHTA, CDR2 FQGNSA.

The V gene is TRBV24-1, the J gene TRBJ2-5; TRBD1 matches 10 bases. Germline V CDR1 and CDR2: KGHDR, SFDVKD. The CDR3 is 13 amino acids. Germline trimming cut 9 bases from V and 4 bases from J; bases unmatched to any gene: 4. The CDR3 nucleotides are TGTGCCACCGGGGGACAGGGGATAGAGACCCAGTACTTC. Amino acids: CATGGQGIETQYF.

The chain recombines TRBV27 with TRBJ2-1; 13 bases fit TRBD2. With 5 bases clipped from V and 9 bases from J, the junction kept 13 bases outside the gene matches. The CDR3 loop spans 17 amino acids. Germline V gene lookup returns CDR1 MNHEY and CDR2 SMNVEV (reference sequence). The CDR3 is CASSLLERTSGGLEQFF. CDR3 nucleotides: TGTGCCAGCAGTCTCCTAGAACGGACTAGCGGGGGACTTGAGCAGTTCTTC.

The chain recombines TRBV4-1 with TRBJ2-2; the D gene is possibly TRBD1 (6 bases). Deletions cut 1 base from V and 2 bases from J, with 8 bases between. There are 15 residues in the CDR3. Per the germline V gene, CDR1 is MGHRA and CDR2 is YSYEKL. The CDR3 DNA is TGCGCCAGCAGCCAAGGGACAGTCAACACCGGGGAGCTGTTTTTT. Translating it yields CASSQGTVNTGELFF.

The V call is TRBV6-1, the J call TRBJ2-5; 8 nucleotides align to TRBD2. The CDR3 is 16 amino acids. Per germline, CDR1 MNHNS and CDR2 SASEGT. With 6 bases clipped from V and 4 bases from J, the junction kept 13 bases outside the gene matches. CDR3 nucleotide sequence: TGTGCCAGCAGCCCTTCGGGGGGGATGAGGGGAGAGACCCAGTACTTC. This sequence encodes CASSPSGGMRGETQYF.

The chain couples TRBV10-3 to TRBJ1-1, with 10 bases matching TRBD1. V lost 10 bases, J lost 3 bases, and 2 bases stayed unmatched. Germline V CDR1 and CDR2: ENHRY, SYGVKD. The CDR3 is 12 amino acids. The CDR3 nucleotides read TGTGCCACCGGGACAGGGGACACTGAAGCTTTCTTT. It specifies CATGTGDTEAFF.

The chain couples TRBV20-1 to TRBJ1-2, with a weak D call TRBD1 (6 bases). This CDR3 is 17 amino acids long. Trimming removed 0 bases at V and 3 bases at J, with 20 bases between. Germline V gene data show CDR1 as DFQATT and CDR2 as SNEGSKA (reference sequence). The CDR3 here is CSARDLLDSDIYYGYTF. The CDR3 DNA sequence: TGCAGTGCTAGAGATCTGTTGGACAGCGATATCTACTATGGCTACACCTTC.

This clonotype was counted between two and nine times. This chain uses TRBV11-2 with TRBJ2-5; the D is unclear. Germline CDR1 is SGHAT and CDR2 is FQNNGV. CDR3 length: 14 amino acids. Trimming removed 5 bases at V and 1 base at J, with 11 bases between. The CDR3 DNA sequence: TGTGCCAGCAGCCCATTTAGGGTCCAAGAGACCCAGTACTTC. Amino acids: CASSPFRVQETQYF.

The CDR3 nucleotides are TGTGCCAGCAGATCTCAGGGGGAGGGCTACACCTTC. It encodes CASRSQGEGYTF. The V and J genes are TRBV28 and TRBJ1-2, with TRBD1 matching over 7 bases. Germline values: CDR1 MDHEN, CDR2 SYDVKM. This CDR3 contains 12 residues. Trimming at V came to 6 bases and at J to 8 bases, leaving 6 bases not matched to a gene.

The chain joins TRBV4-1 to TRBJ1-5, with D tentatively TRBD1 (5 bases). V was trimmed by 0 bases and J by 7 bases, leaving 19 bases between them. The germline V gene encodes CDR1 MGHRA and CDR2 YSYEKL. The CDR3 extends over 17 amino acids. The DNA of the CDR3 is TGCGCCAGCAGCCAAGATGGGGCCCTATTTGGTGGACAGCCCCAGCATTTT. As protein: CASSQDGALFGGQPQHF.

The rearrangement joins TRBV9 to TRBJ2-7; 9 bases are shared with TRBD2. The J call may not be correct, given that the DNA end is closer to TRBJ2-5. The CDR3 runs to 15 residues. Germline CDR1 is SGDLS and CDR2 is YYNGEE. In DNA form, the CDR3 reads TGTGCCAGCAGCCCGGGAGCGGGGGGTGGAGAGACCCAGTACTTC. Amino acid sequence: CASSPGAGGGETQYF.

The chain joins TRBV28 to TRBJ1-6; D is unresolved. Germline V lookup: CDR1 MDHEN, CDR2 SYDVKM. CDR3 size: 14 residues. V gave up 3 bases and J gave up 6 bases, with 9 bases separating them. CDR3 DNA sequence: TGTGCCAGCAGTTTCGCTCCAAGTAATTCACCCCTCCACTTT. Translated, it gives CASSFAPSNSPLHF.

The chain uses TRBV5-1 and TRBJ2-7, with a possible D match to TRBD1 (5 bases). The V end was cut by 0 bases, the J end by 12 bases, with 19 bases between. Per the germline V gene, CDR1 is SGHRS and CDR2 is YFSETQ. The CDR3 length is 14 residues. As DNA, the CDR3 is TGCGCCAGCAGCTTGGGCGGACAAACGATGAAGCGGTACTTC. It yields the protein CASSLGGQTMKRYF.